What follows is one TCR beta chain and its context. The antigen is unknown. Combining a sample-barcoded 5' primer with a J-beta primer mix, a second PCR ran for roughly 6 to 11 cycles. Each cDNA was tagged by a template-switch adaptor containing 12 random nucleotides. Any given sample supplied a minimum of 3 million CDR3-containing paired-end reads. TCRdb processed the 5' RACE reads anew with MiXCR; each CDR3 protein has one entry. The profile covers around 850,000 distinct CDR3 sequences, with around 36% appearing a single time and 10% to 15% taken by the ten largest. This entry is derived from a study of blood T cells in healthy people across ages. Study results and limitations: Age advanced and TCR beta diversity per million T cells fell, roughly linearly.

Per individual sample, total RNA of at least 6 micrograms was extracted. J gave up 3 bases and V 8 bases, and 6 bases lay outside the gene matches. Germline CDR1 is SGHVS and CDR2 is FNYEAQ. CDR3 length: 14 amino acids. Material: blood. This rearrangement joins TRBV7-6 to TRBJ2-3, with 9 bases lining up with TRBD2. The origin of this receptor is a man younger than 35 in good health. CDR3 sequence: CASAIAGATDTQYF. CDR3 coding DNA: TGTGCCAGCGCAATAGCGGGGGCGACAGATACGCAGTATTTT.